These 28 T cell receptor beta chains were sequenced from one sample in a study of cytomegalovirus exposure and HLA in healthy donors. The PCR was carried out with 60 Vbeta primers and 13 Jbeta primers. TCRdb's table, derived via immunoSEQ multiplex PCR, lists solely in-frame clones and lacks some. Of over 150,000 clones listed, roughly 82% were seen once; the top ten hold 1.5%. The sequenced sample was PBMCs. Receptors originate from a girl aged 10 to 17 in good health and CMV-seropositive.

The chain combines TRBV14 with TRBJ2-5; 10 positions match TRBD2. The trim removed 4 bases at V and 4 bases at J, leaving 12 bases unmatched. From germline, CDR1 is SGHDN and CDR2 FVKESK. The CDR3 extends over 17 amino acids. For the CDR3, the DNA is TGTGCCAGCAGCCGCGGACTAGCGGCCGAAATTCCAGAGACCCAGTACTTC. Its translation: CASSRGLAAEIPETQYF.

The rearrangement uses TRBV18 and TRBJ1-5, with D possibly matching TRBD1 (5 bases). This CDR3 is 15 amino acids long. The V end lost 8 bases, the J end lost 0 bases, and 14 bases lay between the germline ends. CDR1 and CDR2 from the germline V gene are KGHSH and LQKENI. The chain's CDR3 is CASADRGGSNQPQHF. The CDR3 nucleotides are TGTGCCAGCGCGGACCGGGGGGGTAGCAATCAGCCCCAGCATTTT.

The V gene is TRBV5-1, the J gene TRBJ2-1; D is unclear. CDR1 and CDR2 from the germline V gene are SGHRS and YFSETQ. V lost 4 bases, J lost 3 bases, and 11 bases lay in between. The CDR3 contains 14 residues. The CDR3 reads CASSSTGGYNEQFF. CDR3 nucleotides: TGCGCCAGCAGCAGCACCGGTGGCTACAATGAGCAGTTCTTC. Variable domain in full (rest from reference TRBV5-1 and TRBJ2-1): KAGVTQTPRYLIKTRGQQVTLSCSPISGHRSVSWYQQTPGQGLQFLFEYFSETQRNKGNFPGRFSGRQFSNSRSEMNVSTLELGDSALYLCASSSTGGYNEQFFGPGTRLTVL.

The chain has TRBV2 and TRBJ2-3; 9 bases match TRBD2. The CDR3 sequence is 15 residues long. With V trimmed by 2 bases and J by 1 base, 1 base remained unmatched. Germline CDR1 SNHLY, CDR2 FYNNEI. CDR3 coding DNA: TGTGCCAGCAGTGAATCTAGCGGGGGCACAGATACGCAGTATTTT. Its translation is CASSESSGGTDTQYF.

This chain joins TRBV11-2 and TRBJ2-5, with a possible D match to TRBD2 (6 bases). From germline, CDR1 is SGHAT and CDR2 FQNNGV. The CDR3 is made up of 15 amino acids. Trimming stripped 5 bases from V and 3 bases from J, with 16 bases between. Here the CDR3 reads CASSLTGLREETQYF. CDR3 DNA: TGTGCCAGCAGCCTAACGGGACTGCGGGAAGAGACCCAGTACTTC.

This chain joins TRBV28 and TRBJ2-5; D is possibly TRBD1 (6 bases). Per the germline V gene, CDR1 is MDHEN and CDR2 is SYDVKM. CDR3 length: 15 residues. Trimming removed 7 bases at V and 5 bases at J, with 20 bases between. The CDR3 DNA reads TGTGCCAGCACTGTCGGGGCGGCAGGGGACGAGACCCAGTACTTC. Translation: CASTVGAAGDETQYF.

This chain links TRBV7-2 with TRBJ2-3; tentative D call: TRBD2 (6 bases). This CDR3 has 16 residues. V was pared by 1 base and J by 6 bases, with 17 bases between. Germline V gene data show CDR1 as SGHTA and CDR2 as FQGNSA. The CDR3 reads CASSLGRGLAGDTQYF. CDR3 bases: TGTGCCAGCAGCTTAGGCCGCGGACTGGCGGGGGATACGCAGTATTTT.

The V call is TRBV7-8, the J call TRBJ1-2; D may be TRBD1 (6 bases). The V gene's germline CDR1 is SGHVS and CDR2 FQNEAQ. The length of the CDR3 is 16 residues. Trimming pared 2 bases from V and 1 base from J, leaving 14 bases between. The chain's CDR3 is CASSLQYGTSNYGYTF. CDR3 in DNA: TGTGCCAGCAGCTTACAGTACGGGACAAGTAACTATGGCTACACCTTC.

Comments on this clone: The sample holds other DNA sequences that translate to the same CDR3. This rearrangement joins TRBV27 to TRBJ1-1, with D perhaps TRBD1 (6 bases). The V gene lost 1 base and the J gene lost 6 bases, with 9 bases spanning the gap. The CDR3 is 13 amino acids. CDR1 is MNHEY, CDR2 SMNVEV, per germline (reference sequence). DNA of the CDR3: TGTGCCAGCAGTTTATTCAGGGGCGCTGAAGCTTTCTTT. Translation: CASSLFRGAEAFF.

This clone showed up just a few times. The rearrangement joins TRBV7-8 to TRBJ1-4, with no clear D. CDR3 length: 12 residues. Trimming removed 5 bases at V and 7 bases at J, with 8 bases between. Germline V gene sequence: CDR1 SGHVS, CDR2 FQNEAQ. This CDR3 is CASSPASEKLFF. For the CDR3, the DNA is TGTGCCAGCAGCCCCGCGTCTGAAAAACTGTTTTTT.

V is TRBV28 and J is TRBJ2-6, with 8 bases identical to TRBD1. From germline, CDR1 is MDHEN and CDR2 SYDVKM. V gave up 5 bases and J gave up 0 bases; unmatched junction bases: 6. The CDR3 contains 17 residues. The CDR3 nucleotides are TGTGCCAGCAGTCCACGGACAGGGACCTCTGGGGCCAACGTCCTGACTTTC. Translation: CASSPRTGTSGANVLTF.

This clone was counted only a few times. This chain joins TRBV7-2 and TRBJ1-2; 10 nucleotides align to TRBD1. The germline V gene has CDR1 SGHTA and CDR2 FQGNSA. V shed 5 bases and J 7 bases; nucleotides not matched to a gene: 10. The CDR3 loop spans 15 amino acids. The CDR3 DNA is TGTGCCAGCAGCCCCCAGATTGGGACAGGGGTTGGCTACACCTTC. Amino acid sequence: CASSPQIGTGVGYTF. Full variable domain (rest looked up from reference TRBV7-2 and TRBJ1-2): GAGVSQSPSNKVTEKGKDVELRCDPISGHTALYWYRQSLGQGLEFLIYFQGNSAPDKSGLPSDRFSAERTGGSVSTLTIQRTQQEDSAVYLCASSPQIGTGVGYTFGSGTRLTVV.

The rearrangement links TRBV5-6 to TRBJ2-7; 11 positions match TRBD1. Per the germline V gene, CDR1 is SGHDT and CDR2 is YYEEEE. The V segment lost 4 bases and the J segment 4 bases; nucleotides outside the gene matches: 4. The CDR3 runs 14 residues. The CDR3, as DNA: TGTGCCAGCAGCGAGGACAGGGGGCTGTACGAGCAGTACTTC. Translating gives CASSEDRGLYEQYF. Together with reference TRBV5-6 and TRBJ2-7, the CDR3 gives the full variable domain: DAGVTQSPTHLIKTRGQQVTLRCSPKSGHDTVSWYQQALGQGPQFIFQYYEEEERQRGNFPDRFSGHQFPNYSSELNVNALLLGDSALYLCASSEDRGLYEQYFGPGTRLTVT.

This clone occurred a few times. The chain combines TRBV2 with TRBJ2-3, with 14 bases that match TRBD2. The germline V gene encodes CDR1 SNHLY and CDR2 FYNNEI. J was trimmed by 5 bases and V by 5 bases; bases with no gene match: 3. This CDR3 is 15 amino acids long. The DNA for the CDR3 is TGTGCCAGCAGTTGGGGGACTAGCGGGGGAGATACGCAGTATTTT. Protein sequence: CASSWGTSGGDTQYF.

The chain combines TRBV6-5 with TRBJ1-2; the D gene is possibly TRBD1 (5 bases). The CDR3 runs to 14 residues. Looked up from germline, CDR1 is MNHEY and CDR2 is SVGAGI. V dropped 2 bases and J dropped 2 bases, with 9 bases sitting between them. CDR3 nucleotides: TGTGCCAGCAGTTACCTGGGGGGGAACTATGGCTACACCTTC. Encoded protein: CASSYLGGNYGYTF.

The rearrangement links TRBV6-5 to TRBJ2-4, with D possibly being TRBD2 (5 bases). Per germline, CDR1 MNHEY and CDR2 SVGAGI. The CDR3 is 13 residues long. Trimming left V 8 bases short and J 5 bases short, with 13 bases between. DNA of the CDR3: TGTGCCAGCCAGCGGAGCTCCCAAAACATTCAGTACTTC. It is translated as CASQRSSQNIQYF.

This sequence joins TRBV30 and TRBJ2-7, with D maybe TRBD1 (5 bases). Trimming shortened V by 2 bases and J by 2 bases, and 10 bases separated the two germline ends. Germline CDR1 GTSNPN, CDR2 SVGIG (reference sequence). This CDR3 has 13 residues. The CDR3 reads CAWSQGYTYEQYF. CDR3 nucleotide sequence: TGTGCCTGGAGTCAGGGATACACCTACGAGCAGTACTTC.

The V call is TRBV10-3, the J call TRBJ1-2; D unresolved. Trimming took off 4 bases at V and 0 bases at J, with 9 bases between the two ends. Germline V gene data show CDR1 as ENHRY and CDR2 as SYGVKD. The CDR3 spans 14 residues. CDR3 region: CAISGGGANYGYTF. DNA of the CDR3: TGTGCCATCAGTGGGGGAGGAGCTAACTATGGCTACACCTTC.

The chain is built from TRBV29-1 and TRBJ2-7, with D possibly TRBD2 on 6 matching bases. The CDR3 spans 11 residues. Germline-derived CDR1 and CDR2 are SQVTM and ANQGSEA. Between the trimmed V and J ends, which lost 3 bases and 5 bases, there was a span of 8 bases. CDR3 in DNA: TGCAGCGTTGATCGGGGGAACGAGCAGTACTTC. Translation: CSVDRGNEQYF.

The V and J genes are TRBV5-1 and TRBJ2-7, with TRBD1 identical over 10 bases. The CDR3 is 16 residues long. Germline loops: CDR1 SGHRS, CDR2 YFSETQ. Losses at the gene ends were 4 bases for V and 2 bases for J; bases not matched to a gene: 9. The CDR3: CASSPTMGQGPYEQYF. The CDR3 coding sequence is TGCGCCAGCAGCCCCACTATGGGACAGGGGCCCTACGAGCAGTACTTC.

The chain joins TRBV19 to TRBJ1-1; 7 nucleotides align to TRBD1. Losses at the gene ends were 7 bases for V and 3 bases for J; bases not matched to a gene: 11. The CDR3 has 15 residues. Germline lookup yields CDR1 LNHDA and CDR2 SQIVND (reference sequence). CDR3 in DNA: TGTGCCAGTACTTGGGGACAGACATCCCACACTGAAGCTTTCTTT. Translating gives CASTWGQTSHTEAFF.

The chain carries TRBV19 and TRBJ2-4; D might be TRBD1 (6 bases). The CDR3 runs to 14 residues. Germline CDR1 reads LNHDA; CDR2 reads SQIVND (reference sequence). V was pared by 10 bases and J by 2 bases, with 15 bases between. The CDR3 loop is CATTAGDTKNIQYF. The CDR3 DNA reads as TGTGCCACCACGGCAGGGGATACCAAAAACATTCAGTACTTC.

This sequence joins TRBV6-1 and TRBJ2-3; tentatively, D is TRBD1 (5 bases). Per germline, CDR1 MNHNS and CDR2 SASEGT. The CDR3 loop spans 15 amino acids. V lost 2 bases, J lost 5 bases, and 14 bases lay in between. The CDR3, as DNA: TGTGCCAGCAGTGAACGACAGCAAGGCGGAGATACGCAGTATTTT. It encodes CASSERQQGGDTQYF.

The chain recombines TRBV5-4 with TRBJ2-3; 14 bases map to TRBD2. This CDR3 has 18 amino acids. The germline gives CDR1 SGHNT, CDR2 YYREEE (reference sequence). Germline trimming cut 0 bases from V and 1 base from J; bases unmatched to any gene: 4. CDR3 in DNA: TGTGCCAGCAGCTTGGGACTAGCGGGAGGGCCCGGCACAGATACGCAGTATTTT. Translation: CASSLGLAGGPGTDTQYF.

This chain connects TRBV7-9 to TRBJ2-5; D is possibly TRBD1 (6 bases). The germline V gene has CDR1 SEHNR and CDR2 FQNEAQ (reference sequence). V was shortened by 0 bases and J by 3 bases, with 11 bases between the two germline ends. The CDR3 contains 15 residues. The CDR3 protein is CASSLAVTGKETQYF. DNA of the CDR3: TGTGCCAGCAGCTTAGCGGTAACAGGGAAAGAGACCCAGTACTTC.

In this sample, this clone turned up a few times. This rearrangement joins TRBV6-5 to TRBJ2-7; possibly TRBD1 for D (5 bases). CDR1 and CDR2 from the germline V gene are MNHEY and SVGAGI. Deletions cut 4 bases from V and 3 bases from J, with 13 bases between. The length of the CDR3 is 14 residues. The CDR3 DNA sequence: TGTGCCAGCAGTTCCAGACAGAGACTCTACGAGCAGTACTTC. Encoded protein: CASSSRQRLYEQYF.

This chain links TRBV29-1 with TRBJ1-2; D is ambiguous. The CDR3 length is 12 residues. Trimming took 3 bases from V and 1 from J, leaving 6 bases between them. Germline V CDR1 and CDR2: SQVTM, ANQGSEA. This CDR3 reads CSVDEVNYGYTF. The DNA of the CDR3 is TGCAGCGTTGACGAGGTTAACTATGGCTACACCTTC.

The V gene is TRBV25-1, the J gene TRBJ2-1, with a weak D call TRBD2 (6 bases). Deletions cut 10 bases from V and 0 bases from J, with 22 bases between. The CDR3 is 17 residues long. Germline loops: CDR1 MGHDK, CDR2 SYGVNS. CDR3 in DNA: TGTGCCACCCTCGGAGGGGTAGGCGAACACTCCTACAATGAGCAGTTCTTC. This gives the protein CATLGGVGEHSYNEQFF.